This T cell receptor beta chain was captured in a study of blood T cells in healthy people across ages. Across the whole study: About one barcoded beta molecule per two T cells was captured by template switching.

To note about this clonotype: Antigen unknown.

Study-wide results and caveats: Measured against age, TCR beta diversity per million T cells decreased in a roughly linear manner.

Each individual donor underwent a draw of roughly 10 milliliters of peripheral blood. CDR3 length: 14 residues. CDR1 MGHDK and CDR2 SYGVNS come from the germline V gene. With 5 bases clipped from V and 6 bases from J, the junction kept 4 bases outside the gene matches. Then a second PCR, running roughly 6 to 11 cycles, was carried out with a sample-barcoded 5' primer and a J-beta primer mix. In TCRdb, the 5' RACE reads were re-called with MiXCR into one record per CDR3 protein. The data hold approximately 1.5 million distinct CDR3 sequences, with approximately 43% observed a single time. The V call is TRBV25-1, the J call TRBJ1-4, with 9 nucleotides matching TRBD1. The sample comprised blood. This sequence was found in a woman aged 18-29 years in good health. CDR3 bases: TGTGCCAGCAGTACCGGGACAGGGTATGAAAAACTGTTTTTT. Amino acids: CASSTGTGYEKLFF.